The sequence of this T cell receptor (beta chain) was determined in a study of a mutant IDH1 vaccine in newly diagnosed glioma. From germline, CDR1 is PRHDT and CDR2 FYEKMQ (reference sequence). V shed 4 bases, J shed 4 bases, and the junction held 3 bases outside the gene matches. CDR3 length: 14 amino acids. Time point specified: week 23, last vaccination. One vaccine dose held 300 ug of mutant IDH1 20-mer peptide and came with topical imiquimod. Notes on this clone: Its antigen remains unknown.

Some clones are missing from TCRdb's copy, which holds only in-frame ones; the method was immunoSEQ multiplex PCR. The table includes 60,000 to 85,000 clones, approximately 89% detected once. Sequenced material: PBMCs, taken from a glioma patient whose treatment included an IDH1 peptide vaccine. The V and J genes are TRBV13 and TRBJ2-1; 8 nucleotides match TRBD1. This TCR derives from a woman in her forties or fifties with glioma. For the CDR3, the DNA is TGTGCCAGCAGCTCCTGGACAGGGTACAATGAGCAGTTCTTC. Amino acid sequence: CASSSWTGYNEQFF.